Each of the 17 T cell receptor beta chains below was sequenced from the same sample in a study of CD8+ T cells in alopecia areata. Following RNA extraction, reverse transcription yielded cDNA that acted as the sequencing template. Libraries were prepared by immunoSEQ multiplex PCR; TCRdb keeps only in-frame clonotypes and omits some of them. The table lists roughly 97,000 clones, around 45% of them singletons. What was sequenced was CD4+ T cells sorted from blood. All receptors come from a human donor with alopecia areata.

There are a few counts of this clone. The chain recombines TRBV7-9 with TRBJ2-1; D call uncertain. The ends were cut back, 1 base at V and 6 bases at J, with 4 bases in the middle. CDR1 and CDR2 from the germline V gene are SEHNR and FQNEAQ (reference sequence). This CDR3 contains 12 residues. CDR3 DNA sequence: TGTGCCAGCAGCTTAGTGGCCAATGAGCAGTTCTTC. Amino acid sequence: CASSLVANEQFF.

The CDR3 loop reads CASSRLFSTEAFF. In DNA form, the CDR3 reads TGTGCCAGTAGTCGGTTGTTTTCCACTGAAGCTTTCTTT. The chain links TRBV19 to TRBJ1-1; D call uncertain. CDR3 length equals 13 residues. V was clipped by 5 bases and J by 4 bases, with 11 bases between them. Germline assignment: CDR1 LNHDA and CDR2 SQIVND (reference sequence).

The chain recombines TRBV20-1 with TRBJ2-7; D is undetermined. This CDR3 is built from 10 residues. V was clipped by 5 bases and J by 3 bases, with 5 bases between them. The germline CDR1 and CDR2 sequences are DFQATT and SNEGSKA (reference sequence). CDR3 loop: CSAFSYEQYF. DNA for the CDR3: TGCAGTGCTTTCAGCTACGAGCAGTACTTC.

This clone showed up just a few times. The CDR3 loop reads CASRGGFSNQPQHF. The CDR3 bases are TGTGCCAGCAGGGGGGGATTTAGCAATCAGCCCCAGCATTTT. The chain recombines TRBV6-5 with TRBJ1-5, with D perhaps TRBD1 (5 bases). V lost 6 bases, J lost 0 bases, and 9 bases lay in between. Germline V lookup: CDR1 MNHEY, CDR2 SVGAGI. CDR3 size: 14 residues.

The rearrangement uses TRBV2 and TRBJ2-7, with D possibly being TRBD1 (6 bases). The CDR3 extends over 14 amino acids. Germline V CDR1 and CDR2: SNHLY, FYNNEI. Deletions cut 10 bases from V and 2 bases from J, with 18 bases between. The CDR3 DNA follows: TGTGCCATCGTTCGAGCGGACAGAGCCTACGAGCAGTACTTC. Translating gives CAIVRADRAYEQYF.

This chain connects TRBV4-2 to TRBJ2-7; 10 bases align to TRBD2. The CDR3 loop spans 17 amino acids. J lost 3 bases, V lost 6 bases, and 14 bases had no gene match. Germline V gives CDR1 LGHNA, CDR2 YNFKEQ. CDR3 nucleotide sequence: TGTGCCAGCAGACGACGCGGGACTAGCGAGACATACTACGAGCAGTACTTC. Amino acid sequence: CASRRRGTSETYYEQYF.

The rearrangement joins TRBV14 to TRBJ2-1; D call uncertain. Trimming stripped 3 bases from V and 0 bases from J, with 9 bases between. Germline V lookup: CDR1 SGHDN, CDR2 FVKESK. This CDR3 has 15 amino acids. The CDR3 coding sequence is TGTGCCAGCAGCCATTTACGGGTCTCCTACAATGAGCAGTTCTTC. Its protein product is CASSHLRVSYNEQFF.

The genes are TRBV23-1 and TRBJ1-4; D gene uncertain. TRBV23-1 is labeled an ORF, and its function is uncertain. The CDR3 length is 14 residues. The germline V and J ends were trimmed by 4 bases and 8 bases, with 14 bases remaining between them. This CDR3 is CASSLLTACEKLFF. CDR3 nucleotide sequence: TGCGCCAGCAGTCTACTAACGGCTTGCGAAAAACTGTTTTTT.

This chain connects TRBV2 to TRBJ1-1, with 10 bases fitting TRBD1. The CDR3 extends over 15 amino acids. Per the germline V gene, CDR1 is SNHLY and CDR2 is FYNNEI. The junction had 13 bases not matched to a gene; V was cut back by 8 bases and J by 7 bases. CDR3 loop: CASGARTGGLGEAFF. CDR3 coding DNA: TGTGCCAGCGGAGCTCGGACAGGGGGGCTTGGTGAAGCTTTCTTT.

The chain is built from TRBV7-2 and TRBJ2-5; TRBD1 might be the D (6 bases). Germline-derived CDR1 and CDR2 are SGHTA and FQGNSA. The V and J ends lost 6 bases and 9 bases respectively, with 17 bases between them. The CDR3 spans 13 residues. CDR3 residues: CASRYTGSLAQYF. CDR3 nucleotides: TGTGCCAGCAGATACACAGGGAGCTTGGCCCAGTACTTC.

This clone was observed once. The chain uses TRBV7-2 and TRBJ2-6, with TRBD2 as a possible D gene (7 bases). V lost 3 bases, J lost 4 bases, and 16 bases lay in between. The CDR3 covers 17 residues. The V gene's germline CDR1 is SGHTA and CDR2 FQGNSA. CDR3 sequence reads: CASSFMGGALGANVLTF. The CDR3, as DNA: TGTGCCAGCAGCTTTATGGGGGGGGCGCTAGGGGCCAACGTCCTGACTTTC.

This clone occurred a few times. J is TRBJ1-2 and V is TRBV29-1; no clear D gene. With 3 bases removed from V and 5 bases from J, the gap between germline ends came to 19 bases. This CDR3 comprises 15 residues. Germline assignment: CDR1 SQVTM and CDR2 ANQGSEA. The CDR3 sequence: CSVETGYLTQYGYTF. The CDR3 DNA reads TGCAGCGTTGAGACGGGATACCTGACCCAGTATGGCTACACCTTC.

The chain links TRBV29-1 to TRBJ2-7; TRBD1 might be the D (5 bases). This CDR3 is 15 amino acids long. Germline assignment: CDR1 SQVTM and CDR2 ANQGSEA. The V and J ends lost 6 bases and 0 bases respectively, with 18 bases between them. CDR3 coding DNA: TGCAGCGTCGCTCGGACGCCTGACAGCTCCTACGAGCAGTACTTC. The encoded protein is CSVARTPDSSYEQYF.

The V gene is TRBV7-9, the J gene TRBJ2-2; D is unresolved. This CDR3 contains 10 residues. Germline CDR1 reads SEHNR; CDR2 reads FQNEAQ (reference sequence). V was shortened by 11 bases and J by 4 bases, with 5 bases between the two germline ends. CDR3 in amino acids: CAYGTGELFF. CDR3 nucleotides: TGTGCCTATGGCACCGGGGAGCTGTTTTTT.

The rearrangement links TRBV2 to TRBJ2-1; D remains ambiguous. The length of the CDR3 is 13 residues. CDR1 SNHLY and CDR2 FYNNEI come from the germline V gene. The V and J ends lost 6 bases and 4 bases respectively, with 10 bases between them. This CDR3 is CASSPLLYNEQFF. In DNA form, the CDR3 reads TGTGCCAGCAGCCCTTTACTTTACAATGAGCAGTTCTTC.

V usage is TRBV4-3 and J usage is TRBJ1-1; TRBD1 is a possible D gene (6 bases). V dropped 1 base and J dropped 6 bases, with 27 bases sitting between them. Germline V gene lookup returns CDR1 LGHNA and CDR2 YSLEER. The CDR3 has 19 residues. CDR3 sequence: CASSQALGAGSPKSAEAFF. DNA for the CDR3: TGCGCCAGCAGCCAAGCCCTGGGGGCAGGTTCCCCCAAAAGCGCTGAAGCTTTCTTT.

This chain connects TRBV28 to TRBJ2-7; 7 bases map to TRBD1. The germline V gene has CDR1 MDHEN and CDR2 SYDVKM. V lost 10 bases and J lost 7; bases outside the gene matches: 10. This CDR3 comprises 12 residues. The CDR3 here is CAIGQVPWEQYF. CDR3 sequence (DNA): TGTGCCATCGGACAGGTCCCCTGGGAGCAGTACTTC.